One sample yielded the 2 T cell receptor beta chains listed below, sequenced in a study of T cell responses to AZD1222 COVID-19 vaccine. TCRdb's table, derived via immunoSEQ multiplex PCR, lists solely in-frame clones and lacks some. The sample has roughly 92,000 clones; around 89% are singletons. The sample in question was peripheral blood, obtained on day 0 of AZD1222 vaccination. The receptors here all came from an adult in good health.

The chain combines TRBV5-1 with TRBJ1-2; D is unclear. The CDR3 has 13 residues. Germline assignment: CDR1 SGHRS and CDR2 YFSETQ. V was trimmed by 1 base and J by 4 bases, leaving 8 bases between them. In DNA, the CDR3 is TGCGCCAGCAGCTTGAGGACGAGCTATGGCTACACCTTC. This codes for CASSLRTSYGYTF.

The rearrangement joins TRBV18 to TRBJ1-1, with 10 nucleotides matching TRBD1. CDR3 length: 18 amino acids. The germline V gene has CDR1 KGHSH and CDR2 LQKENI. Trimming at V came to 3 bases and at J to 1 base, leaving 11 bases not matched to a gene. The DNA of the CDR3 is TGTGCCAGCTCACCCTCTATTCTCAGACAGGGGGCGAACACTGAAGCTTTCTTT. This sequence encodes CASSPSILRQGANTEAFF.